The next 7 T cell receptor beta chains were all read from a single sample in a study of T cells of healthy individuals. Via MiXCR, TCRdb re-called the 5' RACE reads, giving one row per CDR3 protein. This table has 53,000 or so distinct CDR3 sequences, about 15% appearing once. Receptors were obtained from a human donor in good health.

This clonotype has a count of ten or more. This chain links TRBV21-1 with TRBJ1-2; the table gives TRBD1 as D, unverified against the DNA. TRBV21-1 is marked as a pseudogene. The CDR3 is 17 residues long. The CDR3 nucleotides are TGTGCCAGCAGCAAAGTAGGGACAGGGTTGTCGAGCTATGGCTACACCTTC. It specifies CASSKVGTGLSSYGYTF.

This clonotype was seen only a few times. The chain uses TRBV3-1 and TRBJ1-5; perhaps TRBD1 as D (6 bases). Germline assignment: CDR1 LGHDT and CDR2 YNNKEL (reference sequence). The CDR3 is made up of 14 amino acids. V lost 1 base and J 5 bases, leaving 9 bases between the germline ends. The CDR3 nucleotides are TGTGCCAGCAGCCAAGGACAGGCGGATCAGCCCCAGCATTTT. This translates into CASSQGQADQPQHF.

The sample holds many counts of this clonotype. V usage is TRBV2 and J usage is TRBJ1-1; 8 nucleotides line up with TRBD1. The CDR3 extends over 14 amino acids. Germline-derived CDR1 and CDR2 are SNHLY and FYNNEI. The V gene end was trimmed by 6 bases and the J gene end by 6 bases; junction bases not matched to a gene: 9. CDR3 sequence (DNA): TGTGCCAGCAGCTGGGACAGGCAGCTTTCTGAAGCTTTCTTT. It is translated as CASSWDRQLSEAFF.

The chain employs TRBV4-3 and TRBJ1-2; D unresolved. Trimming stripped 0 bases from V and 6 bases from J, with 17 bases between. The CDR3 sequence is 16 residues long. Germline CDR1 is LGHNA and CDR2 is YSLEER. The DNA of the CDR3 is TGCGCCAGCAGCCAAGAGCATGGAACACCTCGGGATGGCTACACCTTC. Protein: CASSQEHGTPRDGYTF.

This clonotype was recorded once. The genes are TRBV3-1 and TRBJ2-7; 8 bases are a match to TRBD2. The J segment lost 3 bases and the V segment lost 4 bases, leaving 8 bases of the junction unmatched. This CDR3 is 15 amino acids long. Germline V gene lookup returns CDR1 LGHDT and CDR2 YNNKEL (reference sequence). This CDR3 reads CASSPGRGAVYEQYF. The CDR3 DNA reads as TGTGCCAGCAGCCCCGGGAGGGGGGCGGTCTACGAGCAGTACTTC.

J is TRBJ2-5 and V is TRBV3-1; D perhaps matches TRBD1 (6 bases). CDR3 size: 15 residues. Germline V gene data show CDR1 as LGHDT and CDR2 as YNNKEL (reference sequence). The V gene lost 2 bases and the J gene lost 5 bases, with 15 bases spanning the gap. CDR3 in DNA: TGTGCCAGCAGCCAAATGTCACTTGGGGGCGAGACCCAGTACTTC. Encoded protein: CASSQMSLGGETQYF.

The chain couples TRBV7-2 to TRBJ2-5; D is unclear. The CDR3 consists of 13 residues. CDR1 is SGHTA and CDR2 is FQGNSA in the germline V gene. Trimming removed 2 bases at V and 5 bases at J, with 9 bases between. Written as DNA, the CDR3 is TGTGCCAGCAGCTTAAGGGCCCGTGAGACCCAGTACTTC. It yields the protein CASSLRARETQYF.